Listed here are 23 T cell receptor beta chains from one sample, sequenced in a study of T cell responses to AZD1222 COVID-19 vaccine. TCRdb's table, derived via immunoSEQ multiplex PCR, lists solely in-frame clones and lacks some. The repertoire holds some 100,000 clones, with 70% to 90% as singletons. The sample here was peripheral blood, taken on day 0 of AZD1222 vaccination. The receptors come from an adult in good health.

The chain is built from TRBV2 and TRBJ2-4; a possible D gene is TRBD2 (5 bases). Germline values: CDR1 SNHLY, CDR2 FYNNEI. V was clipped by 4 bases and J by 0 bases, with 10 bases between them. The CDR3 runs to 15 residues. CDR3 sequence reads: CASSGMRVAKNIQYF. The DNA for the CDR3 is TGTGCCAGCAGTGGAATGAGGGTAGCCAAAAACATTCAGTACTTC.

This clone was picked up one time. The V gene is TRBV2, the J gene TRBJ2-7, with 11 bases that match TRBD2. Germline CDR1 is SNHLY and CDR2 is FYNNEI. CDR3 length: 16 amino acids. Unmatched junction bases numbered 8, after V lost 1 base and J lost 6 bases. DNA for the CDR3: TGTGCCAGCAGTGAAGAGGGGTGGCTAGCGGGGGGCGAGCAGTACTTC. It specifies CASSEEGWLAGGEQYF.

The chain recombines TRBV3-1 (or the pseudogene TRBV3-2) with TRBJ1-1, with D uncertain. V was shortened by 5 bases and J by 4 bases, with 11 bases between the two germline ends. This CDR3 spans 13 amino acids. Germline CDR1 and CDR2: LGHDT and YNNKEL (reference sequence). The CDR3 loop reads CASSYNLRTEAFF. CDR3 sequence (DNA): TGTGCCAGCAGCTACAATTTACGCACTGAAGCTTTCTTT.

The rearrangement uses TRBV6-1 and TRBJ1-1; D is perhaps TRBD1 (5 bases). The CDR3 totals 12 residues. Germline V lookup: CDR1 MNHNS, CDR2 SASEGT. Trimming took off 3 bases at V and 7 bases at J, with 9 bases between the two ends. Here the CDR3 reads CASSEGRSEAFF. The CDR3 DNA sequence: TGTGCCAGCAGTGAGGGGCGGAGTGAAGCTTTCTTT.

In this sample, this clone turned up once. The chain couples TRBV14 to TRBJ2-1; D may be TRBD2 (5 bases). CDR1 is SGHDN and CDR2 is FVKESK in the germline V gene. V was trimmed by 4 bases and J by 9 bases, leaving 13 bases between them. The CDR3 spans 13 residues. CDR3 DNA: TGTGCCAGCAGCCCCGGGGTAGGCGGTGAGCAGTTCTTC. It is translated as CASSPGVGGEQFF.

This clone occurred a few times. The rearrangement links TRBV19 to TRBJ2-2; weak D call: TRBD1 (5 bases). Trimming left V 6 bases short and J 4 bases short, with 9 bases between. This CDR3 comprises 13 residues. In germline, CDR1 is LNHDA, CDR2 SQIVND (reference sequence). The CDR3 sequence: CASRVQVTGELFF. The CDR3 DNA reads as TGTGCCAGTAGGGTACAGGTCACCGGGGAGCTGTTTTTT.

The V call is TRBV7-9, the J call TRBJ2-7; TRBD1 is a possible D gene (6 bases). The germline CDR1 and CDR2 sequences are SEHNR and FQNEAQ (reference sequence). The CDR3 has 14 amino acids. Trimming took 3 bases from V and 5 from J, leaving 14 bases between them. CDR3 DNA sequence: TGTGCCAGCAGCTTTATACAGGGTAACAACGAGCAGTACTTC. The encoded protein is CASSFIQGNNEQYF.

The chain joins TRBV5-1 to TRBJ2-1; D unresolved. Trimming removed 7 bases at V and 8 bases at J, with 16 bases between. The CDR3 is 13 amino acids. Germline loops: CDR1 SGHRS, CDR2 YFSETQ. The CDR3 DNA reads TGCGCCAGCCGAGTTGAGACGTACGATGAGCAGTTCTTC. Translating it yields CASRVETYDEQFF. Drawing the rest from reference TRBV5-1 and TRBJ2-1, the complete variable domain is KAGVTQTPRYLIKTRGQQVTLSCSPISGHRSVSWYQQTPGQGLQFLFEYFSETQRNKGNFPGRFSGRQFSNSRSEMNVSTLELGDSALYLCASRVETYDEQFFGPGTRLTVL.

This clone was seen a single time. The V and J genes are TRBV9 and TRBJ2-2; tentative D call: TRBD1 (7 bases). Per germline, CDR1 SGDLS and CDR2 YYNGEE. CDR3 length: 17 amino acids. Trimming cost V 2 bases and J 4 bases, with 18 bases left between them. The CDR3 sequence: CASSVYQGDFGTGELFF. The CDR3 region has the DNA TGTGCCAGCAGCGTTTACCAGGGGGACTTTGGCACCGGGGAGCTGTTTTTT. Drawing the rest from reference TRBV9 and TRBJ2-2, the complete variable domain is DSGVTQTPKHLITATGQRVTLRCSPRSGDLSVYWYQQSLDQGLQFLIQYYNGEERAKGNILERFSAQQFPDLHSELNLSSLELGDSALYFCASSVYQGDFGTGELFFGEGSRLTVL.

CDR3 loop: CASSPGTLVAYEQYF. The CDR3 DNA is TGTGCCAGCAGTCCAGGGACATTGGTAGCCTACGAGCAGTACTTC. The rearrangement links TRBV7-9 to TRBJ2-7, with D maybe TRBD1 (6 bases). Germline V gives CDR1 SEHNR, CDR2 FQNEAQ (reference sequence). The germline V and J ends were trimmed by 6 bases and 2 bases, with 17 bases remaining between them. The CDR3 has 15 amino acids. Based on the CDR3 plus reference TRBV7-9 and TRBJ2-7, the full variable domain is DTGVSQNPRHKITKRGQNVTFRCDPISEHNRLYWYRQTLGQGPEFLTYFQNEAQLEKSRLLSDRFSAERPKGSFSTLEIQRTEQGDSAMYLCASSPGTLVAYEQYFGPGTRLTVT.

This clone was detected a few times. The genes are TRBV10-3 and TRBJ1-2; D is uncertain. The germline V and J ends were trimmed by 4 bases and 7 bases, with 13 bases remaining between them. This CDR3 region has 13 residues. Germline CDR1 reads ENHRY; CDR2 reads SYGVKD. CDR3 in amino acids: CAISGGVTGGYTF. CDR3 sequence (DNA): TGTGCCATCAGTGGTGGGGTAACGGGTGGCTACACCTTC.

The chain uses TRBV19 and TRBJ1-5, with D hard to call. The CDR3 runs to 13 residues. V was shortened by 5 bases and J by 2 bases, with 7 bases between the two germline ends. Germline CDR1 and CDR2: LNHDA and SQIVND (reference sequence). CDR3 in DNA: TGTGCCAGTAGTGGGGTGGGCAATCAGCCCCAGCATTTT. Amino acid sequence: CASSGVGNQPQHF.

The genes are TRBV15 and TRBJ2-5, with D perhaps matching TRBD2 (5 bases). V was pared by 3 bases and J by 5 bases, with 13 bases between. The CDR3 totals 14 residues. Germline values: CDR1 LNHNV, CDR2 YYDKDF (reference sequence). This CDR3 is CATSRSPTGETQYF. In nucleotides, the CDR3 is TGTGCCACCAGCAGGAGCCCAACGGGGGAGACCCAGTACTTC. The complete variable domain, with remaining parts taken from reference TRBV15 and TRBJ2-5, reads DAMVIQNPRYQVTQFGKPVTLSCSQTLNHNVMYWYQQKSSQAPKLLFHYYDKDFNNEADTPDNFQSRRPNTSFCFLDIRSPGLGDTAMYLCATSRSPTGETQYFGPGTRLLVL.

The chain employs TRBV27 and TRBJ2-7; 8 bases agree with TRBD1. V gave up 6 bases and J gave up 1 base; unmatched junction bases: 5. The CDR3 covers 14 residues. Germline lookup yields CDR1 MNHEY and CDR2 SMNVEV (reference sequence). CDR3 sequence: CASRRQGISYEQYF. The CDR3 region has the DNA TGTGCCAGCAGGAGACAGGGGATATCCTACGAGCAGTACTTC.

This sequence joins TRBV5-1 and TRBJ2-7; 8 bases match TRBD2. Germline V gene sequence: CDR1 SGHRS, CDR2 YFSETQ. V trimming: 1 base; J trimming: 4 bases; junction bases outside the gene matches: 7. This CDR3 contains 15 residues. The CDR3 region has the DNA TGCGCCAGCAGCTTGACGGGGGGGATCGGGTACGAGCAGTACTTC. Translating gives CASSLTGGIGYEQYF.

This chain joins TRBV4-1 and TRBJ1-3; D is unresolved. This CDR3 comprises 16 residues. Between the trimmed V and J ends, which lost 4 bases and 4 bases, there was a span of 17 bases. CDR1 and CDR2 from the germline V gene are MGHRA and YSYEKL. CDR3 sequence (DNA): TGCGCCAGCAGCCTCCACTACATGGAGGCGGGAAACACCATATATTTT. As protein: CASSLHYMEAGNTIYF.

This rearrangement joins TRBV7-2 to TRBJ2-1; TRBD2 matches at 7 bases. The CDR3 extends over 15 amino acids. Germline-derived CDR1 and CDR2 are SGHTA and FQGNSA. The J segment lost 1 base and the V segment lost 3 bases, leaving 3 bases of the junction unmatched. The chain's CDR3 is CASSLAGVSYNEQFF. In DNA form, the CDR3 reads TGTGCCAGCAGCTTGGCGGGAGTTTCCTACAATGAGCAGTTCTTC. The full variable domain, in which reference TRBV7-2 and TRBJ2-1 provide the parts outside the CDR3, is GAGVSQSPSNKVTEKGKDVELRCDPISGHTALYWYRQSLGQGLEFLIYFQGNSAPDKSGLPSDRFSAERTGGSVSTLTIQRTQQEDSAVYLCASSLAGVSYNEQFFGPGTRLTVL.

This chain links TRBV28 with TRBJ2-7; 8 nucleotides align to TRBD1. Germline lookup yields CDR1 MDHEN and CDR2 SYDVKM. CDR3 length: 15 residues. V gave up 6 bases and J gave up 2 bases; unmatched junction bases: 9. The CDR3 coding sequence is TGTGCCAGCAGCACAGGGGGGAAGCATCCCTACGAGCAGTACTTC. Translated, it gives CASSTGGKHPYEQYF.

V usage is TRBV7-9 and J usage is TRBJ2-3; no clear D gene. V lost 5 bases and J 8 bases, leaving 17 bases between the germline ends. CDR3 length: 14 amino acids. Germline V gene sequence: CDR1 SEHNR, CDR2 FQNEAQ (reference sequence). The chain's CDR3 is CASSLEETAGTQYF. CDR3 DNA sequence: TGTGCCAGCAGCCTAGAGGAAACAGCCGGTACGCAGTATTTT.

The genes are TRBV5-1 and TRBJ2-4; no clear D. Germline lookup yields CDR1 SGHRS and CDR2 YFSETQ. V was trimmed by 4 bases and J by 8 bases, leaving 16 bases between them. The CDR3 runs to 14 residues. The CDR3, as DNA: TGCGCCAGCAGCCTACCCGGGCCCTATGACATTCAGTACTTC. Translation: CASSLPGPYDIQYF.

This clone has more than one count but fewer than ten. The V and J genes are TRBV7-3 and TRBJ2-2, with D unclear. Germline V gene sequence: CDR1 SGHTA, CDR2 FQGTGA. The length of the CDR3 is 17 residues. V dropped 3 bases and J dropped 6 bases, with 20 bases sitting between them. The chain's CDR3 is CASSLVGVGNTPGELFF. CDR3 bases: TGTGCCAGCAGCTTGGTCGGCGTTGGCAATACCCCCGGGGAGCTGTTTTTT.

Comments on this clone: The sample carries other DNA sequences with the same CDR3. The V call is TRBV3-1 (or the pseudogene TRBV3-2), the J call TRBJ1-6; no clear D. This CDR3 contains 14 residues. Germline V CDR1 and CDR2: LGHDT, YNNKEL (reference sequence). V dropped 1 base and J dropped 8 bases, with 9 bases sitting between them. In DNA form, the CDR3 reads TGTGCCAGCAGCCAAGGAACCGGGGATTCACCCCTCCACTTT. Residues: CASSQGTGDSPLHF.

This clone was observed once. The chain uses TRBV19 and TRBJ2-2, with 7 bases lining up with TRBD2. The length of the CDR3 is 14 residues. The V gene's germline CDR1 is LNHDA and CDR2 SQIVND (reference sequence). V shed 2 bases and J 4 bases; nucleotides not matched to a gene: 1. The chain's CDR3 is CASSILAATGELFF. CDR3 nucleotide sequence: TGTGCCAGTAGTATACTAGCGGCCACCGGGGAGCTGTTTTTT.